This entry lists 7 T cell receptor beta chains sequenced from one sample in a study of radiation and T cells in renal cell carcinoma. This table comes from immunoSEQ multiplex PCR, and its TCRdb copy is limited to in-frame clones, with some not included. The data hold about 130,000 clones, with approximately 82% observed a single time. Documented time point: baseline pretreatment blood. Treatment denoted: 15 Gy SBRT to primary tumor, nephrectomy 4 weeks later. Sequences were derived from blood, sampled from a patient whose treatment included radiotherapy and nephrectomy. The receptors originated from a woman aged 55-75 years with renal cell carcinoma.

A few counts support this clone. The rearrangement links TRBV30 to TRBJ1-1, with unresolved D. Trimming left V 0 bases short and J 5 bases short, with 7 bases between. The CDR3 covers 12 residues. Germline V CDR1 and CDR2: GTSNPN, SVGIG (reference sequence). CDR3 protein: CAWSVRRTEAFF. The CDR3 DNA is TGTGCCTGGAGTGTACGACGGACTGAAGCTTTCTTT.

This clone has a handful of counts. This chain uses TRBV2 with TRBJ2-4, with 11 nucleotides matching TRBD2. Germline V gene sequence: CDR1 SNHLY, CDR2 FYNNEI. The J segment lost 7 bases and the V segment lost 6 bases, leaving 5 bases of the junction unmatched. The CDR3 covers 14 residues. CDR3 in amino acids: CASRPGLAANIQYF. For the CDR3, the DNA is TGTGCCAGCAGACCGGGACTAGCGGCTAACATTCAGTACTTC.

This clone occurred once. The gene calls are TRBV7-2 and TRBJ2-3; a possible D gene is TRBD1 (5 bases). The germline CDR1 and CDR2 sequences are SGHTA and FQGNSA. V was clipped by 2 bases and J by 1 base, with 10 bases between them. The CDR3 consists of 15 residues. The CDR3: CASSLFRGRTDTQYF. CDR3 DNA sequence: TGTGCCAGCAGCTTATTTAGGGGCCGCACAGATACGCAGTATTTT.

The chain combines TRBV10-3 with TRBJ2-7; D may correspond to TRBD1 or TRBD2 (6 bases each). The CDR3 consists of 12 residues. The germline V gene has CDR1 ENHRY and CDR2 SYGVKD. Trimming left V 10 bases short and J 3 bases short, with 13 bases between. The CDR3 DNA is TGTGCCACGGAGGGGGTACTCTACGAGCAGTACTTC. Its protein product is CATEGVLYEQYF.

The CDR3 spells CASSPDAQPGYTF. Written as DNA, the CDR3 is TGTGCCAGCTCACCTGACGCGCAGCCTGGCTACACCTTC. The chain joins TRBV18 to TRBJ1-2, with D uncertain. The germline V and J ends were trimmed by 3 bases and 7 bases, with 12 bases remaining between them. CDR1 and CDR2 (germline): KGHSH, LQKENI. CDR3 size: 13 residues. Full variable domain (remainder filled in from reference TRBV18 and TRBJ1-2): NAGVMQNPRHLVRRRGQEARLRCSPMKGHSHVYWYRQLPEEGLKFMVYLQKENIIDESGMPKERFSAEFPKEGPSILRIQQVVRGDSAAYFCASSPDAQPGYTFGSGTRLTVV.

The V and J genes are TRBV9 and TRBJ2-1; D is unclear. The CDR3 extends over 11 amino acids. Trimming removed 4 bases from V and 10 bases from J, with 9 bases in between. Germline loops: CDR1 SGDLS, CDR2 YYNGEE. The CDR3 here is CASSSNTEQFF. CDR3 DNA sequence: TGTGCCAGCAGCTCTAACACAGAGCAGTTCTTC.

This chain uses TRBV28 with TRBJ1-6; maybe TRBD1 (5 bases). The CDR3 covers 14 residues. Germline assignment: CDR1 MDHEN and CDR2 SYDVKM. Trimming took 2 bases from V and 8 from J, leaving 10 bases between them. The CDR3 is CASSLKPGHSPLHF. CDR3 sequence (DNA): TGTGCCAGCAGTTTAAAACCGGGGCATTCACCCCTCCACTTT.